A selection of T cell receptor beta chains follows, all from one sample in a study of CD4 T cells in relation to SARS-CoV-2 and coronaviruses. These receptors lack a known antigen. Generated by immunoSEQ multiplex PCR, the TCRdb table keeps only in-frame clones and is missing some. The table includes some 46,000 clones, around 79% detected once. The sequencing input was naive CD4+ T cells from PBMCs, cultured in vitro. The source is an adult with COVID-19. Both conserved end residues are part of each CDR3. The order of the fields is J gene, V gene, CDR3 protein.

J: TRBJ2-7; V: TRBV6-2/TRBV6-3; CDR3: CASSYSFHREPRHEQYF
J: TRBJ1-2; V: TRBV7-9; CDR3: CASSPGTGSNYGYTF
J: TRBJ2-7; V: TRBV30; CDR3: CAWSPGTAYEQYF
J: TRBJ1-2; V: TRBV3-1/TRBV3-2; CDR3: CASSPQGPYGYTF
J: TRBJ2-3; V: TRBV7-3; CDR3: CASRMSGTSTDTQYF
J: TRBJ2-7; V: TRBV6-1; CDR3: CASSEAPSGSSYEQYF
J: TRBJ1-1; V: TRBV6-6; CDR3: CASATGTGYTEAFF
J: TRBJ2-1; V: TRBV20-1; CDR3: CSARLAGVLFF
J: TRBJ2-1; V: TRBV18; CDR3: CASSPTGTGRRSYNEQFF
J: TRBJ2-7; V: TRBV30; CDR3: CAWKSETGNSYEQYF
J: TRBJ2-5; V: TRBV6-6; CDR3: CASSKLAERAQTQYF
J: TRBJ2-1; V: TRBV24-1; CDR3: CATSEASSVNNEQFF
J: TRBJ2-7; V: TRBV19; CDR3: CASSKTSRTYEQYF
J: TRBJ2-3; V: TRBV5-1; CDR3: CASSLTPPSGTRTDTQYF
J: TRBJ1-6; V: TRBV27; CDR3: CASRGVNSPLHF
J: TRBJ2-5; V: TRBV7-8; CDR3: CASSPGRLQETQYF
J: TRBJ2-1; V: TRBV19; CDR3: CASSILGGFDNNEQFF
J: TRBJ2-7; V: TRBV6-2/TRBV6-3; CDR3: CASSHTRGIYEQYF
J: TRBJ2-1; V: TRBV9; CDR3: CASSVELVLYNEQFF
J: TRBJ2-1; V: TRBV12-3/TRBV12-4; CDR3: CASSRDRGTEQFF
J: TRBJ1-4; V: TRBV25-1; CDR3: CASRWTGGDEKLFF
J: TRBJ2-7; V: TRBV7-2; CDR3: CASSLGVISYEQYF
J: TRBJ2-1; V: TRBV27; CDR3: CASSPSPAGGNNEQFF
J: TRBJ2-2; V: TRBV19; CDR3: CASNSAPSGQNTGELFF
J: TRBJ2-5; V: TRBV6-6; CDR3: CASSPLQGETPVETQYF
J: TRBJ1-5; V: TRBV27; CDR3: CASSLTGVGQPQHF
J: TRBJ2-3; V: TRBV10-3; CDR3: CATRDRGLGDTQYF
J: TRBJ2-1; V: TRBV6-5; CDR3: CASSSSGFNEQFF
J: TRBJ2-3; V: TRBV5-1; CDR3: CASSAGTSGTSTDTQYF
J: TRBJ2-5; V: TRBV19; CDR3: CASSIDDQETQYF
J: TRBJ2-1; V: TRBV18; CDR3: CASSLQSTSASYNEQFF
J: TRBJ2-3; V: TRBV7-2; CDR3: CASSTFHLTDTQYF
J: TRBJ2-2; V: TRBV7-7; CDR3: CASSFQDVPPNTGELFF
J: TRBJ2-6; V: TRBV6-6; CDR3: CASRNGTGANVLTF
J: TRBJ2-6; V: TRBV7-9; CDR3: CASSPGQSGANVLTF
J: TRBJ2-5; V: TRBV5-6; CDR3: CASSPSVTYETQYF
J: TRBJ2-7; V: TRBV6-2/TRBV6-3; CDR3: CASSPRGGSYEQYF
J: TRBJ1-6; V: TRBV30; CDR3: CAWSVPGRSYNSPLHF
J: TRBJ2-1; V: TRBV25-1; CDR3: CASSDRLAGLNEQFF
J: TRBJ2-3; V: TRBV5-4; CDR3: CASSSIAGAFTTDTQYF
J: TRBJ2-7; V: TRBV6-2/TRBV6-3; CDR3: CASSYSSGGGRSYEQYF
J: TRBJ1-1; V: TRBV30; CDR3: CAWSSHLNTEAFF
J: TRBJ2-3; V: TRBV5-4; CDR3: CASSLDRVTDTQYF